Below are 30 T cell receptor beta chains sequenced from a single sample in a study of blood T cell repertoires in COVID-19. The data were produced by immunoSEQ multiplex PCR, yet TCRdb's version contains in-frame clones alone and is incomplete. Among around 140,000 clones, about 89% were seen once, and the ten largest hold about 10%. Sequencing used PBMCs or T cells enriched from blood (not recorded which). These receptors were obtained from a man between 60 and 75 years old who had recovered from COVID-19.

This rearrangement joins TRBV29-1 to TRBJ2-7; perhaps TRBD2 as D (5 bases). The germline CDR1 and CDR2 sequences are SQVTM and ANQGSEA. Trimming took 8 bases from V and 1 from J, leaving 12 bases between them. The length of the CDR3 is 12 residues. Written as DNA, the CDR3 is TGCAGCACTAAAACGGGGTCCTACGAGCAGTACTTC. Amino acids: CSTKTGSYEQYF.

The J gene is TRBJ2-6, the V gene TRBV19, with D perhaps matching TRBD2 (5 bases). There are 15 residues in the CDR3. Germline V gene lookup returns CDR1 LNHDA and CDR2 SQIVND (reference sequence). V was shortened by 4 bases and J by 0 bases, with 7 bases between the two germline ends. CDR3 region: CASSTEGSGANVLTF. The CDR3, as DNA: TGTGCCAGTAGTACCGAGGGCTCTGGGGCCAACGTCCTGACTTTC.

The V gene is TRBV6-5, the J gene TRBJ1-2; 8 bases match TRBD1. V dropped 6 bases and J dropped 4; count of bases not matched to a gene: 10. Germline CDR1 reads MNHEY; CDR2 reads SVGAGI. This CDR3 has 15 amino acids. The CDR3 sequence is CASSHTPDRVYGYTF. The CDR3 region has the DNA TGTGCCAGCAGCCATACCCCGGACAGGGTCTATGGCTACACCTTC.

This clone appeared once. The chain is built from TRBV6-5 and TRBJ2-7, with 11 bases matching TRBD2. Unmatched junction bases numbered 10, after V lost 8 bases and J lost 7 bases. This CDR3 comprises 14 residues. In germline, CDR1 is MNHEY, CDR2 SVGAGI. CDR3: CASGPGLAANEQYF. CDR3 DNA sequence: TGTGCCAGCGGCCCGGGACTAGCGGCAAATGAGCAGTACTTC.

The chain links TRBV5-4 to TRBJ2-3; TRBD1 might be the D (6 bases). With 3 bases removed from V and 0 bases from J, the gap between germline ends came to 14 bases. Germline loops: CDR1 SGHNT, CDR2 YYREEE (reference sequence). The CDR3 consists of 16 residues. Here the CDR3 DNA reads TGTGCCAGCAGCTCAGGACAGCGGACTAGCACAGATACGCAGTATTTT. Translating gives CASSSGQRTSTDTQYF.

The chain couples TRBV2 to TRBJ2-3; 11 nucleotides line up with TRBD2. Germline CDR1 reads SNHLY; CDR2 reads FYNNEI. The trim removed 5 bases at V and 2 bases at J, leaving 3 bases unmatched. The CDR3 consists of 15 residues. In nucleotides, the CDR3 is TGTGCCAGCAGTCTAGCGGGAGGATACACAGATACGCAGTATTTT. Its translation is CASSLAGGYTDTQYF. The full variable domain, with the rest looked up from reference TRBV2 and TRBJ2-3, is EPEVTQTPSHQVTQMGQEVILRCVPISNHLYFYWYRQILGQKVEFLVSFYNNEISEKSEIFDDQFSVERPDGSNFTLKIRSTKLEDSAMYFCASSLAGGYTDTQYFGPGTRLTVL.

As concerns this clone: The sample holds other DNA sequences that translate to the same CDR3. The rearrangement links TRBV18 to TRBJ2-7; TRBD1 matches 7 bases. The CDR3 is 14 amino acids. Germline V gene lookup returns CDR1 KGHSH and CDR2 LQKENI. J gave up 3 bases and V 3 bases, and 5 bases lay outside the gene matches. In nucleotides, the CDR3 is TGTGCCAGCTCACCCGGGACAGCAATCTACGAGCAGTACTTC. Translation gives CASSPGTAIYEQYF.

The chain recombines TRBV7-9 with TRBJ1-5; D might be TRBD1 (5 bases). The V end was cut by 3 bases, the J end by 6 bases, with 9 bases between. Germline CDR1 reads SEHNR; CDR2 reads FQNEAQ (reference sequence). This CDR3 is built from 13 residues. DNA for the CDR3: TGTGCCAGCAGCTTCGGGGGTGGTCAGCCCCAGCATTTT. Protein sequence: CASSFGGGQPQHF. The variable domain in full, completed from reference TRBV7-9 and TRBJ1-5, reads DTGVSQNPRHKITKRGQNVTFRCDPISEHNRLYWYRQTLGQGPEFLTYFQNEAQLEKSRLLSDRFSAERPKGSFSTLEIQRTEQGDSAMYLCASSFGGGQPQHFGDGTRLSIL.

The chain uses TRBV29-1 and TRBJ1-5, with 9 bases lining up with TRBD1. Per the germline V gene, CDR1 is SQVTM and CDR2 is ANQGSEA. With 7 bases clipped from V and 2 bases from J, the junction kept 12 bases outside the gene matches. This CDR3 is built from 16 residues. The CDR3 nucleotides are TGCAGCGCTATGATCCCGGGACAGGGAGGCAATCAGCCCCAGCATTTT. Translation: CSAMIPGQGGNQPQHF.

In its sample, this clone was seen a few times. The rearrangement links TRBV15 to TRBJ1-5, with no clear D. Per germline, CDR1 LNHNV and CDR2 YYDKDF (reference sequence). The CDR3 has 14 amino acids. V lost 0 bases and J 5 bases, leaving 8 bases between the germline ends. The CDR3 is CATSREPYYQPQHF. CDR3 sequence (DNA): TGTGCCACCAGCAGAGAACCCTACTATCAGCCCCAGCATTTT.

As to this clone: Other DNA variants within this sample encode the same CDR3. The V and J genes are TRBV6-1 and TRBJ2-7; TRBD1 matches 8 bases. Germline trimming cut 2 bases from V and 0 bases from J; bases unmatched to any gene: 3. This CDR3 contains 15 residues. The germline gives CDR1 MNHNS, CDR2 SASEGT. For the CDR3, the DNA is TGTGCCAGCAGTGAAAGGACAGGGAGCTCCTACGAGCAGTACTTC. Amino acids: CASSERTGSSYEQYF.

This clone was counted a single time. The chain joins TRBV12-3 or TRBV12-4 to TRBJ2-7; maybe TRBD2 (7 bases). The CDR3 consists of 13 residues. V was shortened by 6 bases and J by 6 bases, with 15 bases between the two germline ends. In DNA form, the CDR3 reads TGTGCCAGCAGCATGGGGGGGCGCGGCGAGCAGTACTTC. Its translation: CASSMGGRGEQYF.

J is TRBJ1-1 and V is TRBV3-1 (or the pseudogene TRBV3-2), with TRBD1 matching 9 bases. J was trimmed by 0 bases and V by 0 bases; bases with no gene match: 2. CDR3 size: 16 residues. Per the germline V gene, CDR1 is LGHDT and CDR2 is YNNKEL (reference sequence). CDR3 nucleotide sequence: TGTGCCAGCAGCCAAGAAGGGACAGGGTTGAACACTGAAGCTTTCTTT. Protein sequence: CASSQEGTGLNTEAFF.

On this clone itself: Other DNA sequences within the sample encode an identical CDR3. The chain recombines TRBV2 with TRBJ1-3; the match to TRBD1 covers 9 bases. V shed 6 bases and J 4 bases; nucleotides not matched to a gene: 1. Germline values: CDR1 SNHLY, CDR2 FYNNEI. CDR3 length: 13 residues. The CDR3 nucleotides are TGTGCCAGCAGCGGGACAGGGGGAAACACCATATATTTT. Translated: CASSGTGGNTIYF.

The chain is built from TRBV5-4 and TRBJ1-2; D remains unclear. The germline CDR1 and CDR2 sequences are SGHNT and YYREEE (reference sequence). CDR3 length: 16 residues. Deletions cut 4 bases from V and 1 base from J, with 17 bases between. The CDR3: CASSQGSLRNNYGYTF. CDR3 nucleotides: TGTGCCAGCAGCCAAGGAAGTCTCAGGAATAACTATGGCTACACCTTC.

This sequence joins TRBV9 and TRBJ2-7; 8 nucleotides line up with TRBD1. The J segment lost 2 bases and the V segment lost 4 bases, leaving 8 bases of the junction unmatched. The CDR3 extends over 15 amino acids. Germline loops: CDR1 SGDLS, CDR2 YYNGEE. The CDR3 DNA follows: TGTGCCAGCAGCCCAAGGACAGGGATAACCTACGAGCAGTACTTC. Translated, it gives CASSPRTGITYEQYF. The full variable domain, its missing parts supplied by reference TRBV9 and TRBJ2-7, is DSGVTQTPKHLITATGQRVTLRCSPRSGDLSVYWYQQSLDQGLQFLIQYYNGEERAKGNILERFSAQQFPDLHSELNLSSLELGDSALYFCASSPRTGITYEQYFGPGTRLTVT.

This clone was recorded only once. The CDR3 sequence: CASSRAGTGGFIPTIYF. The CDR3 bases are TGTGCCAGCAGTCGGGCCGGGACAGGGGGCTTCATACCCACCATATATTTT. V gene TRBV6-6 combines with J gene TRBJ1-3; 12 positions match TRBD1. V was clipped by 5 bases and J by 9 bases; unmatched bases: 14. Germline CDR1 and CDR2: MNHNY and SVGAGI (reference sequence). This CDR3 is built from 17 residues.

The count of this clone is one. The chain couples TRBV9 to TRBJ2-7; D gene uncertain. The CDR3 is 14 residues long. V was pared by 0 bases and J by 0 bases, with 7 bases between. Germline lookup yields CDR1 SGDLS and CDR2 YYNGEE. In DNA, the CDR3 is TGTGCCAGCAGCGTAGAGTACTCCTCCTACGAGCAGTACTTC. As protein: CASSVEYSSYEQYF.

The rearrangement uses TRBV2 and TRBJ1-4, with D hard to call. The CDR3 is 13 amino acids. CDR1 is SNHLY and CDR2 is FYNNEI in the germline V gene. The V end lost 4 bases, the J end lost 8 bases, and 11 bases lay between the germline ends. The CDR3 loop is CASSVGEGEKLFF. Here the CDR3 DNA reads TGTGCCAGCAGTGTCGGGGAAGGCGAAAAACTGTTTTTT.

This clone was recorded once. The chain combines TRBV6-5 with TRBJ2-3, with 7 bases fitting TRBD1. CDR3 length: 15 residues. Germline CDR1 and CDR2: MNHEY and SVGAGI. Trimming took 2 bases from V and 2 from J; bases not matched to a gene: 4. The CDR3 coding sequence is TGTGCCAGCAGTTACGGACAGGCTTCCACAGATACGCAGTATTTT. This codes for CASSYGQASTDTQYF.

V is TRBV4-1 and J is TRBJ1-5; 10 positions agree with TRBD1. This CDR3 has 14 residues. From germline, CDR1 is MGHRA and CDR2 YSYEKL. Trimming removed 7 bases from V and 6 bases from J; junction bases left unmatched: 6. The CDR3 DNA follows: TGCGCCAGCACATCGGGACAGGGGAGTCAGCCCCAGCATTTT. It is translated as CASTSGQGSQPQHF.

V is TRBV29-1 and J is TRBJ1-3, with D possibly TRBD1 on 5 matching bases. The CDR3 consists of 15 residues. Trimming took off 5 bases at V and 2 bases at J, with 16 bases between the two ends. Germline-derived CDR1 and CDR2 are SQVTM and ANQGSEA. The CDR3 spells CSVLGVGGAGNTIYF. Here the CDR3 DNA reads TGCAGCGTTCTTGGTGTGGGGGGGGCTGGAAACACCATATATTTT. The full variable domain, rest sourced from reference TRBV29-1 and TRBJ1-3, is SAVISQKPSRDICQRGTSLTIQCQVDSQVTMMFWYRQQPGQSLTLIATANQGSEATYESGFVIDKFPISRPNLTFSTLTVSNMSPEDSSIYLCSVLGVGGAGNTIYFGEGSWLTVV.

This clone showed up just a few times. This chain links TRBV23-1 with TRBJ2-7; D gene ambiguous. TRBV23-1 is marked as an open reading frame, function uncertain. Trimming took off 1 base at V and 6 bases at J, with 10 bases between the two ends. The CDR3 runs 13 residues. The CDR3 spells CASSQLGATEQYF. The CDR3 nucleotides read TGCGCCAGCAGTCAATTAGGAGCCACCGAGCAGTACTTC.

CDR3 sequence reads: CASSTARVPYQPQHF. CDR3 DNA sequence: TGTGCCAGCAGTACTGCCCGGGTGCCCTATCAGCCCCAGCATTTT. The V gene is TRBV28, the J gene TRBJ1-5; D is uncertain. Trimming removed 5 bases from V and 5 bases from J, with 16 bases in between. Germline V CDR1 and CDR2: MDHEN, SYDVKM. The CDR3 sequence is 15 residues long.

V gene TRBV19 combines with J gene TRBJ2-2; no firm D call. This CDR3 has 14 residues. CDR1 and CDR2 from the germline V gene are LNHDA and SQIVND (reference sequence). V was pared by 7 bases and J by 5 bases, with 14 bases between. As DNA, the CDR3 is TGTGCCAGTACCCCACGCGGTGGTACCGGGGAGCTGTTTTTT. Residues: CASTPRGGTGELFF. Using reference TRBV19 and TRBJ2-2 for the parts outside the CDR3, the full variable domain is DGGITQSPKYLFRKEGQNVTLSCEQNLNHDAMYWYRQDPGQGLRLIYYSQIVNDFQKGDIAEGYSVSREKKESFPLTVTSAQKNPTAFYLCASTPRGGTGELFFGEGSRLTVL.

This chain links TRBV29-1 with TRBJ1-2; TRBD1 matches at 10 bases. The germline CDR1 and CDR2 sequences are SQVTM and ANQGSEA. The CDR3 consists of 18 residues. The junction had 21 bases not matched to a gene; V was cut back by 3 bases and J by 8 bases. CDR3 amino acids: CSVDTLGDWTGGNWGYTF. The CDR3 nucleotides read TGCAGCGTTGACACATTGGGAGATTGGACAGGGGGAAATTGGGGCTACACCTTC. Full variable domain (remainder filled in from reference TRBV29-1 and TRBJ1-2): SAVISQKPSRDICQRGTSLTIQCQVDSQVTMMFWYRQQPGQSLTLIATANQGSEATYESGFVIDKFPISRPNLTFSTLTVSNMSPEDSSIYLCSVDTLGDWTGGNWGYTFGSGTRLTVV.

The CDR3 DNA reads TGTGCCAGCAGTGAAAATCTGGGGCGGGGTGAGCAGTTCTTC. Amino acids: CASSENLGRGEQFF. The V call is TRBV2, the J call TRBJ2-1, with D tentatively TRBD2 (6 bases). This CDR3 contains 14 residues. The ends were cut back, 2 bases at V and 9 bases at J, with 14 bases in the middle. Germline loops: CDR1 SNHLY, CDR2 FYNNEI.

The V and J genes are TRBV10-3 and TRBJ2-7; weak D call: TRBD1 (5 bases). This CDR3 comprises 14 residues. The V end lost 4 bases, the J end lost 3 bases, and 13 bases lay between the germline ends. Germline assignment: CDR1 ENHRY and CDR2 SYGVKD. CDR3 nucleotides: TGTGCCATCAGTGCAAGACAGCCCTACTACGAGCAGTACTTC. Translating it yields CAISARQPYYEQYF.

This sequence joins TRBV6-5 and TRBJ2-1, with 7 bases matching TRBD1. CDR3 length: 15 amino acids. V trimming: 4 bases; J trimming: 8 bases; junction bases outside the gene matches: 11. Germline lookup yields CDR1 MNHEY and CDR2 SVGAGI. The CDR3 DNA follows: TGTGCCAGCAGTTCTCTCACAGGGGTGAGGGATGAGCAGTTCTTC. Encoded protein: CASSSLTGVRDEQFF.

CDR3 sequence: CASSLGGGVFETQYF. DNA for the CDR3: TGTGCCAGCAGCTTGGGCGGGGGGGTTTTTGAGACCCAGTACTTC. The rearrangement joins TRBV5-4 to TRBJ2-5; TRBD2 matches 9 bases. Germline V gene lookup returns CDR1 SGHNT and CDR2 YYREEE (reference sequence). V was pared by 0 bases and J by 5 bases, with 5 bases of the junction left unmatched. CDR3 length equals 15 residues.